The 14 T cell receptor beta chains in this list originate from one sample, sequenced in a study of T cell repertoires in cytomegalovirus infection. TCRdb re-analysed the reads in MiXCR, keeping a single row per CDR3 protein. The data show around 740,000 distinct CDR3 sequences, less than 40% seen once. Sample: PBMCs. These receptors came from a human donor in good health (CMV status not recorded). Some clones in this sample may be carry-over from other donors' samples.

J is TRBJ2-6 and V is TRBV19; no reliable D call. Germline V gives CDR1 LNHDA, CDR2 SQIVND (reference sequence). The CDR3 consists of 15 residues. V was shortened by 2 bases and J by 0 bases, with 5 bases between the two germline ends. The CDR3: CASSITFSGANVLTF. The DNA for the CDR3 is TGTGCCAGTAGTATAACGTTCTCTGGGGCCAACGTCCTGACTTTC.

The V and J genes are TRBV7-9 and TRBJ2-7; weak D call: TRBD1 (5 bases). Per the germline V gene, CDR1 is SEHNR and CDR2 is FQNEAQ (reference sequence). The CDR3 sequence is 14 residues long. The V end lost 5 bases, the J end lost 4 bases, and 15 bases lay between the germline ends. Here the CDR3 reads CASSPHAGWYEQYF. The CDR3 DNA reads TGTGCCAGCAGCCCGCACGCAGGGTGGTACGAGCAGTACTTC. Together with reference TRBV7-9 and TRBJ2-7, the CDR3 gives the full variable domain: DTGVSQNPRHKITKRGQNVTFRCDPISEHNRLYWYRQTLGQGPEFLTYFQNEAQLEKSRLLSDRFSAERPKGSFSTLEIQRTEQGDSAMYLCASSPHAGWYEQYFGPGTRLTVT.

The table lists this clonotype with a few counts. V usage is TRBV29-1 and J usage is TRBJ2-1; D ambiguous. The germline CDR1 and CDR2 sequences are SQVTM and ANQGSEA. There are 11 residues in the CDR3. V lost 7 bases to trimming and J lost 4 bases, with 8 bases between them. CDR3 sequence reads: CSAGRYNEQFF. DNA for the CDR3: TGCAGCGCTGGCCGTTACAATGAGCAGTTCTTC.

This clonotype was seen once. The rearrangement links TRBV6-2 or TRBV6-3 to TRBJ2-1; 10 bases match TRBD2. Germline assignment: CDR1 MNHEY and CDR2 SVGEGT. The CDR3 has 18 residues. The ends lost 2 bases at V and 8 bases at J; junction bases unmatched: 15. The CDR3 region is CASSYLLAGAHPDDEQFF. The CDR3 DNA reads TGTGCCAGCAGTTACCTCCTAGCGGGAGCCCATCCTGACGATGAGCAGTTCTTC.

As for this clonotype: The conserved phenylalanine or tryptophan normally closing the CDR3 is absent here, so this likely arose from a read error. Because the CDR3's place on the DNA is in doubt, the DNA is left out and the CDR3 is given as listed by TCRdb. The chain links TRBV9 to TRBJ1-2; TRBD1, the table's D call, was not compared with the DNA. Per germline, CDR1 SGDLS and CDR2 YYNGEE. The CDR3 extends over 13 residues, inclusive of both ends. The CDR3 reads CASSGQGINGYTL.

This chain uses TRBV20-1 with TRBJ2-6; a possible D gene is TRBD1 (6 bases). This CDR3 is 17 amino acids long. Trimming stripped 5 bases from V and 0 bases from J, with 17 bases between. Germline V CDR1 and CDR2: DFQATT, SNEGSKA (reference sequence). CDR3 in DNA: TGCAGTGCTTGGTCCCGGACAGTGAGCTCTGGGGCCAACGTCCTGACTTTC. Translation: CSAWSRTVSSGANVLTF.

This clonotype was observed at least ten times. V is TRBV7-2 and J is TRBJ1-1, with a tentative D call TRBD1 (5 bases). Trimming removed 0 bases at V and 5 bases at J, with 13 bases between. In germline, CDR1 is SGHTA, CDR2 FQGNSA. The CDR3 sequence is 15 residues long. CDR3 in DNA: TGTGCCAGCAGCTTAGCCGGGGACGGAAGGACTGAAGCTTTCTTT. Translating it yields CASSLAGDGRTEAFF.

This clonotype was observed a few times. The chain employs TRBV6-1 and TRBJ1-4; D perhaps matches TRBD1 (5 bases). The germline V and J ends were trimmed by 1 base and 6 bases, with 12 bases remaining between them. CDR3 length: 15 amino acids. Germline V lookup: CDR1 MNHNS, CDR2 SASEGT. The CDR3 DNA follows: TGTGCCAGCAGTGAAGGTTCCGGGACTCATGAAAAACTGTTTTTT. Protein sequence: CASSEGSGTHEKLFF.

The chain is built from TRBV4-1 and TRBJ1-1; no clear D. The germline V and J ends were trimmed by 1 base and 1 base, with 13 bases remaining between them. This CDR3 comprises 16 residues. Germline V CDR1 and CDR2: MGHRA, YSYEKL. CDR3 sequence reads: CASSQGSIMANTEAFF. The CDR3 DNA reads TGCGCCAGCAGCCAAGGTTCAATCATGGCGAACACTGAAGCTTTCTTT.

This clonotype has a handful of counts. V usage is TRBV28 and J usage is TRBJ2-7, with D perhaps assigned TRBD1 or TRBD2 (5 bases each). Germline CDR1 and CDR2: MDHEN and SYDVKM. CDR3 size: 16 residues. The V end was cut by 4 bases, the J end by 0 bases, with 16 bases between. Written as DNA, the CDR3 is TGTGCCAGCAGTTGGGGGACGGGTGGCACCTCCTACGAGCAGTACTTC. This translates into CASSWGTGGTSYEQYF.

The V and J genes are TRBV20-1 and TRBJ2-1; D may be TRBD2 (6 bases). The germline V and J ends were trimmed by 3 bases and 4 bases, with 7 bases remaining between them. Germline V gene data show CDR1 as DFQATT and CDR2 as SNEGSKA (reference sequence). The CDR3 length is 12 residues. The CDR3 DNA is TGCAGTGCTAGGCGGGATTACAATGAGCAGTTCTTC. This translates into CSARRDYNEQFF.

The table lists this clonotype with a few counts. The chain joins TRBV6-5 to TRBJ1-5; 8 bases are a match to TRBD1. CDR3 length: 14 residues. The germline V gene has CDR1 MNHEY and CDR2 SVGAGI. The J segment lost 4 bases and the V segment lost 6 bases, leaving 5 bases of the junction unmatched. Here the CDR3 reads CASSMTGENQPQHF. The CDR3 DNA sequence: TGTGCCAGCAGCATGACAGGGGAAAATCAGCCCCAGCATTTT.

This clonotype was picked up many times. The chain joins TRBV12-3 or TRBV12-4 to TRBJ1-5; no clear D gene. The CDR3 is 12 residues long. Trimming took 2 bases from V and 7 from J, leaving 6 bases between them. This CDR3 is CASSLISQPQHF. CDR3 nucleotides: TGTGCCAGCAGTTTAATTAGCCAGCCCCAGCATTTT.

The rearrangement links TRBV7-6 to TRBJ2-3; no clear D. CDR1 is SGHVS, CDR2 FNYEAQ, per germline. There are 17 residues in the CDR3. With 0 bases removed from V and 1 base from J, the gap between germline ends came to 14 bases. The CDR3 loop reads CASSLATAWSGTDTQYF. CDR3 nucleotide sequence: TGTGCCAGCAGCTTAGCCACAGCATGGAGCGGCACAGATACGCAGTATTTT.